Shown below are 5 T cell receptor beta chains from a single sample sequenced in a study of blood T cells in healthy people across ages (dated by TCRdb to between 2014 and 2017). The library was made by 5' RACE. The data were produced on an Illumina HiSeq 2500. A second PCR of roughly 6 to 11 cycles was run with a J-beta primer mix and a sample-barcoded 5' primer. Using fastp trimming at Q25 and MiXCR clonotype assembly, TCRdb reanalyzed the public sequencing data and kept in-frame beta chains. Under each unique CDR3 protein, matching rows form one entry showing the most common genes and DNA. The sample table holds roughly 550,000 distinct CDR3 sequences, of which about 24% were seen once. 8.7% of the sample goes to the ten largest clones. This sample was also put to use in a study of T cells of mothers and their children.

Sequenced input: blood. Receptor source: a boy aged 5 to 17 in good health.

This sequence joins TRBV5-1 and TRBJ1-1, with TRBD1 identical over 8 bases. CDR1 SGHRS and CDR2 YFSETQ come from the germline V gene. Unmatched junction bases numbered 12, after V lost 4 bases and J lost 1 base. The CDR3 runs to 17 residues. The CDR3 sequence is CASSTTDRGPANTEAFF. The CDR3 nucleotides are TGCGCCAGCAGCACCACTGACAGGGGCCCTGCGAACACTGAAGCTTTCTTT.

This clonotype was seen only a few times. The genes are TRBV20-1 and TRBJ1-5, with 10 bases identical to TRBD1. This CDR3 contains 16 residues. Germline V gene sequence: CDR1 DFQATT, CDR2 SNEGSKA (reference sequence). The trim removed 5 bases at V and 0 bases at J, leaving 7 bases unmatched. Here the CDR3 DNA reads TGCAGTGCTTGGATTGGGACAGGGGATAGCAATCAGCCCCAGCATTTT. Translated: CSAWIGTGDSNQPQHF.

The CDR3 loop reads CASSLRQYNEKLFF. Here the CDR3 DNA reads TGTGCCAGCAGCTTAAGGCAGTATAATGAAAAACTGTTTTTT. The V gene is TRBV13, the J gene TRBJ1-4; the D is unclear. Deletions cut 2 bases from V and 4 bases from J, with 8 bases between. The germline gives CDR1 PRHDT, CDR2 FYEKMQ (reference sequence). The CDR3 loop spans 14 amino acids.

The gene calls are TRBV28 and TRBJ2-1; 7 bases are a match to TRBD1. Germline trimming cut 5 bases from V and 10 bases from J; bases unmatched to any gene: 2. The CDR3 loop spans 11 amino acids. Germline-derived CDR1 and CDR2 are MDHEN and SYDVKM. The CDR3 sequence is CASSPRGEQFF. CDR3 coding DNA: TGTGCCAGCAGTCCCAGGGGGGAGCAGTTCTTC.

V gene TRBV27 combines with J gene TRBJ2-5, with D perhaps given as TRBD1 or TRBD2 (6 bases each). Germline CDR1 MNHEY, CDR2 SMNVEV (reference sequence). V gave up 5 bases and J gave up 5 bases, with 12 bases separating them. CDR3 length: 13 residues. The CDR3 DNA reads as TGTGCCAGCAGTATGGGGGGCAGGGAGACCCAGTACTTC. Translated, it gives CASSMGGRETQYF.